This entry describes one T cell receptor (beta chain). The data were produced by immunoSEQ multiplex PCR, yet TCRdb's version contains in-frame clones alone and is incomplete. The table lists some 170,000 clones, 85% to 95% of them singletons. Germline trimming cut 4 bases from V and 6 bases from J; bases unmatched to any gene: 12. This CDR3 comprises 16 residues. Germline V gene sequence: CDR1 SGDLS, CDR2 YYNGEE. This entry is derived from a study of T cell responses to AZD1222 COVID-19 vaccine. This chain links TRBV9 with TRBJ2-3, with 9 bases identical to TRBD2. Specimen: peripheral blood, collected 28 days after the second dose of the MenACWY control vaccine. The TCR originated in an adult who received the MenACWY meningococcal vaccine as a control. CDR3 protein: CASSPRGGLNRDTQYF. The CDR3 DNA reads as TGTGCCAGCAGCCCGCGGGGGGGACTCAACCGGGATACGCAGTATTTT.